A selection of T cell receptor beta chains follows, all from one sample in a study of blood T cell repertoires in COVID-19. Method: immunoSEQ multiplex PCR; TCRdb's copy keeps in-frame clones and lacks some. The sample records about 330,000 clones, roughly 90% being singletons. Specimen: peripheral blood. All receptors come from a woman aged 45-65 years with active or convalescent COVID-19. Both conserved end residues are part of each CDR3. Fields, in order: CDR3 DNA, CDR3 protein, V gene, J gene, clone size, D gene. D genes are given only for firm matches. A clone size is listed for some rows: how often the clone was seen (once, few, many), or a class if it is expanded.

TGTGCCAGCAGCCCCAGGGACTATGGCTACACCTTC	CASSPRDYGYTF	TRBV7-9	TRBJ1-2	-	-
TGTGCCAGCAGAAACGGGTTTAGCACAGATACGCAGTATTTT	CASRNGFSTDTQYF	TRBV6-5	TRBJ2-3	-	-
TGTGCCAGCAGTTTGGGGCAATACAATGAGCAGTTCTTC	CASSLGQYNEQFF	TRBV12-3/TRBV12-4	TRBJ2-1	-	-
TGTGCCAGCAGTTTAGGGGGGTTGGGAAAACTGTTTTTT	CASSLGGLGKLFF	TRBV28	TRBJ1-4	-	-
TGCAGTGCTAGTAGAATCCGGGGACAAGAGACCCAGTACTTC	CSASRIRGQETQYF	TRBV20-1	TRBJ2-5	-	-
TGTGCCAGCAGTGACAGGGGGCTTGGGAAACTGTTTTTT	CASSDRGLGKLFF	TRBV2	TRBJ1-4	-	TRBD1
TGTGCCAGCTCACGAAGCGGAACCTACGAGCAGTACTTC	CASSRSGTYEQYF	TRBV18	TRBJ2-7	-	-
TGTGCCAGCAGCGGTGGCAGATCCTACGAGCAGTACTTC	CASSGGRSYEQYF	TRBV7-2	TRBJ2-7	-	-
TGTGCCAGCAGTTACCTGGACAGGGCATTTGGCTACACCTTC	CASSYLDRAFGYTF	TRBV6-5	TRBJ1-2	-	TRBD1
TGTGCCAGCAGTCGGGAGCCGGGACTAGCGGGAGGGTTTAGAGAGACCCAGTACTTC	CASSREPGLAGGFRETQYF	TRBV27	TRBJ2-5	once	TRBD2
TGTGCCAGCAGCTTAGATCTAGCGGCGCCGGGGTCTGGAAACACCATATATTTT	CASSLDLAAPGSGNTIYF	TRBV7-2	TRBJ1-3	-	-
TGTGCCAGCAGGACGACAGGGCGCTCTGGGGCCAACGTCCTGACTTTC	CASRTTGRSGANVLTF	TRBV2	TRBJ2-6	-	TRBD1
TGTGCCAGCAGCTTAGCACAGGGTAGTGACACCATATATTTT	CASSLAQGSDTIYF	TRBV11-2	TRBJ1-3	-	-
TGTGCCAGCAGCTTAAACCCCCGGGGGGCGCACCCCACAGATACGCAGTATTTT	CASSLNPRGAHPTDTQYF	TRBV7-3	TRBJ2-3	-	-
TGCGCCAGCAGCTTGAGGGGACAGAACACTGAAGCTTTCTTT	CASSLRGQNTEAFF	TRBV5-1	TRBJ1-1	few	-
TGTGCCAGCAGTGGACAGTCCTCTGGGGCCAACGTCCTGACTTTC	CASSGQSSGANVLTF	TRBV28	TRBJ2-6	-	-
TGTGCCAGCAGCTCGGGACAGGGGGACACTGAAGCTTTCTTT	CASSSGQGDTEAFF	TRBV13	TRBJ1-1	-	TRBD1
TGTGCCAGCAGTGAGACAGGTATTACTTTCTTT	CASSETGITFF	TRBV2	TRBJ1-1	-	-
TGTGCCAGCAGTTTAAGACTCGGACAGGGAAACACCATATATTTT	CASSLRLGQGNTIYF	TRBV28	TRBJ1-3	-	-
TGCGCCAGCAGCCAAGAGGGGGGAGGGGAGAACAATGAGCAGTTCTTC	CASSQEGGGENNEQFF	TRBV4-3	TRBJ2-1	-	TRBD2
TGCGCCAGCAGCCAGTCCGGGAACAGGGTGTCCTCTGGGGCCAACGTCCTGACTTTC	CASSQSGNRVSSGANVLTF	TRBV4-1	TRBJ2-6	-	-
TGTGCCAGCAGCTTGGGGCCCCTGTCCCACGAGCAGTACTTC	CASSLGPLSHEQYF	TRBV5-5	TRBJ2-7	-	-
TGTGCCACCAGCAGAGTTCGCGGGGGAGCGGCGGGGACCGGGGAGCTGTTTTTT	CATSRVRGGAAGTGELFF	TRBV15	TRBJ2-2	-	TRBD2
TGTGCCACCAGCAGACCCTCGAGGCAGATGAACACTGAAGCTTTCTTT	CATSRPSRQMNTEAFF	TRBV15	TRBJ1-1	-	-
TGTGCCAGCAGCCCCTTCACCGGGGAGCTGTTTTTT	CASSPFTGELFF	TRBV3-1/TRBV3-2	TRBJ2-2	-	-
TGTGCCAGCAGCTTAGCCCCAGGGGACAGATCACCCCTCCACTTT	CASSLAPGDRSPLHF	TRBV11-2	TRBJ1-6	-	TRBD1
TGTGCCAGCAGTTTGGCTAGCGGGAGGACCTACACCTACGAGCAGTACTTC	CASSLASGRTYTYEQYF	TRBV27	TRBJ2-7	-	TRBD2
TGTGCCATCAGTGACCCCCGGCAGGGGCAGGCTCAGCCCCAGCATTTT	CAISDPRQGQAQPQHF	TRBV10-3	TRBJ1-5	-	-
TGTGCCAGCAGCCCATACCCAGGGGGGACAGGGGAGCTGTTTTTT	CASSPYPGGTGELFF	TRBV7-2	TRBJ2-2	-	-
TGTGCCAGCAGCAAGTATGGGACACGTAACACTGAAGCTTTCTTT	CASSKYGTRNTEAFF	TRBV21-1	TRBJ1-1	-	-
TGTGCCAGCAGCTTATCAGCAGGGGACCATAATTCACCCCTCCACTTT	CASSLSAGDHNSPLHF	TRBV7-2	TRBJ1-6	-	-
TGTGCCAGCAGCTTAATACAGGGAAAGAACACTGAAGCTTTCTTT	CASSLIQGKNTEAFF	TRBV11-1	TRBJ1-1	-	-
TGTGCCAGCAGCTGGGGGGTTGGCAATCAGCCCCAGCATTTT	CASSWGVGNQPQHF	TRBV5-5	TRBJ1-5	-	-
TGTGCCTCCTTAGGTCAGGCTAGCGGGTCCTACAATGAGCAGTTCTTC	CASLGQASGSYNEQFF	TRBV28	TRBJ2-1	-	TRBD2
TGTGCCAGCAGCCGGGACAGCGACACCGGGGAGCTGTTTTTT	CASSRDSDTGELFF	TRBV14	TRBJ2-2	-	TRBD1
TGCGCCAGCAGCTTGGCGCGGCAAAGTTATGGCTACACCTTC	CASSLARQSYGYTF	TRBV5-1	TRBJ1-2	-	-
TGTGCCATCGCGGGCAGTAACGCACCTTTGGAGCAGTACTTC	CAIAGSNAPLEQYF	TRBV10-3	TRBJ2-7	-	-
TGTGCCAGCAGTTTCATGCGACTTCAGGAGCAGTTCTTC	CASSFMRLQEQFF	TRBV28	TRBJ2-1	-	-
TGTGCCTGGAGTTCGGGTTTCGCTGAAGCTTTCTTT	CAWSSGFAEAFF	TRBV30	TRBJ1-1	-	-
TGTGCCAGCAGCTCGGACTCAACGTTCACAGATACGCAGTATTTT	CASSSDSTFTDTQYF	TRBV7-9	TRBJ2-3	-	-
TGTGCCAGCCGACAGGGCTCGTCAGGAAACACCATATATTTT	CASRQGSSGNTIYF	TRBV27	TRBJ1-3	-	TRBD1
TGTGCCAGCAGCCCTGGGTTCAGGGCTAGTAACGAGCAGTACTTC	CASSPGFRASNEQYF	TRBV5-6	TRBJ2-7	once	-
TGCGCCAGCTTCCGGGACTTAGGAGACGAGCAGTACTTC	CASFRDLGDEQYF	TRBV5-1	TRBJ2-7	-	-
TGTGCCAGCAGCACTCAGGGGAATCAGCCCCAGCATTTT	CASSTQGNQPQHF	TRBV5-5	TRBJ1-5	-	-
TGTGCCAGCAGTCCAAGGACAGGGGGCAAGTTCTATGGCTACACCTTC	CASSPRTGGKFYGYTF	TRBV27	TRBJ1-2	few	TRBD1
TGTGCCAGCAGCTTAGCCCCCACTAGCGGGTTCGAGACCCAGTACTTC	CASSLAPTSGFETQYF	TRBV11-2	TRBJ2-5	-	TRBD2
TGTGCCACAAGACCGGGACAGGGAGTCTCTGGGGCCAACGTCCTGACTTTC	CATRPGQGVSGANVLTF	TRBV2	TRBJ2-6	-	TRBD1
TGCGCCAGCAGCCAAGAAGCCGGGTACACAGATACGCAGTATTTT	CASSQEAGYTDTQYF	TRBV4-3	TRBJ2-3	once	-
TGTGCCAGCAGCCCAGGGTCGGGTGAAAAACTGTTTTTT	CASSPGSGEKLFF	TRBV7-3	TRBJ1-4	-	-
TGTGCCATCGCACAGGGGCCGGCATGGGGTCAGCCCCAGCATTTT	CAIAQGPAWGQPQHF	TRBV6-5	TRBJ1-5	-	TRBD1
TGTGCCAGCAGCGTAGCTACGAGCACCCCCGGAAACACCATATATTTT	CASSVATSTPGNTIYF	TRBV9	TRBJ1-3	-	-
TGTGCCAGCAGGCCCCCCCGAGGTTCACCCCTCCACTTT	CASRPPRGSPLHF	TRBV7-2	TRBJ1-6	-	-